The 6 T cell receptor beta chains in this list originate from one sample, sequenced in a study of human T cells and chemical hapten exposure. Each CDR3 protein gets one entry after TCRdb re-called the 5' RACE reads with MiXCR. This sample yields approximately 110,000 distinct CDR3 sequences, of which 15% to 20% are seen a single time; around 2.7% belongs to the top ten. Extraction of total RNA was performed on unfractionated whole blood. The receptors were gathered from a human donor in good health.

A few counts support this clonotype. This chain links TRBV20-1 with TRBJ2-5; no clear D gene. CDR3 size: 12 residues. CDR1 DFQATT and CDR2 SNEGSKA come from the germline V gene (reference sequence). V was pared by 2 bases and J by 4 bases, with 8 bases between. The CDR3 spells CSARRLRETQYF. In DNA form, the CDR3 reads TGCAGTGCTAGAAGGCTCCGAGAGACCCAGTACTTC.

This clonotype has at least ten counts. The V and J genes are TRBV27 and TRBJ1-1; 8 bases line up with TRBD1. The CDR3 length is 15 residues. Germline CDR1 and CDR2: MNHEY and SMNVEV (reference sequence). V lost 5 bases, J lost 7 bases, and 12 bases stayed unmatched. The CDR3 here is CASSRVLDRDVEAFF. Written as DNA, the CDR3 is TGTGCCAGCAGTAGAGTGTTGGACAGGGATGTTGAAGCTTTCTTT.

This clonotype was found a few times. The chain joins TRBV7-9 to TRBJ2-3, with 10 nucleotides matching TRBD2. Germline V gene lookup returns CDR1 SEHNR and CDR2 FQNEAQ (reference sequence). After removal of 5 bases from V and 3 bases from J, the junction contained 8 bases not matched to a gene. This CDR3 spans 16 amino acids. The CDR3 loop reads CASSPWTSGPTDTQYF. The CDR3 DNA reads as TGTGCCAGCAGCCCATGGACTAGCGGCCCAACAGATACGCAGTATTTT.

This clonotype was seen ten or more times. The V and J genes are TRBV11-2 and TRBJ1-2; D not resolved. Germline CDR1 is SGHAT and CDR2 is FQNNGV. This CDR3 is 14 amino acids long. V was clipped by 4 bases and J by 3 bases, with 12 bases between them. CDR3 DNA: TGTGCCAGCAGCTCTGGGCGGGGATACTATGGCTACACCTTC. It encodes CASSSGRGYYGYTF.

This clonotype was seen more than once but under ten times. The rearrangement uses TRBV20-1 and TRBJ2-1; 13 bases match TRBD2. CDR1 DFQATT and CDR2 SNEGSKA come from the germline V gene (reference sequence). The CDR3 spans 16 residues. Trimming at V came to 3 bases and at J to 8 bases, leaving 10 bases not matched to a gene. CDR3 in amino acids: CSASTSGRAGVHEQFF. CDR3 bases: TGCAGTGCTAGTACTAGCGGGAGGGCCGGTGTCCATGAGCAGTTCTTC.

As DNA, the CDR3 is TGTGCCAGCAGCGTAGTAGCGGCTCCCACAGATACGCAGTATTTT. Encoded protein: CASSVVAAPTDTQYF. The chain has TRBV9 and TRBJ2-3; TRBD2 is a possible D gene (6 bases). CDR1 SGDLS and CDR2 YYNGEE come from the germline V gene. V was pared by 0 bases and J by 2 bases, with 10 bases between. CDR3 size: 15 residues.